This is a list of T cell receptor beta chains from one sample in a study of CD8+CD57+ T cells in acquired aplastic anemia. TCRdb re-derived calls from the reads in MiXCR, one entry per CDR3 protein. The sample holds around 290,000 distinct CDR3 sequences; under 65% are singletons and the top ten take 1% to 1.5%. Sequencing was done on a sample of sorted CD4+, CD8+, or CD8+CD57+ T cells (not recorded which) from PBMCs. These receptor sequences come from a human donor with aplastic anemia. CDR3s include the opening cysteine and the closing phenylalanine or tryptophan. A D gene is named only where the DNA matches it firmly. Some rows mark clone size as missing; the rest say once, few, many or name a class of expanded clone.

d_call: -; j_call: TRBJ1-2; v_call: TRBV7-2; clone_size: -; cdr3_nt: TGTGCCAGCAAACTAGCCTGGGGGTCGGGCAGTGGAGCTAACTATGGCTACACCTTC; cdr3_aa: CASKLAWGSGSGANYGYTF
d_call: -; j_call: TRBJ2-3; v_call: TRBV10-3; clone_size: once; cdr3_nt: TGTGCCATCAGAGGCCGTGAGAGTAGCACAGATACGCAGTATTTT; cdr3_aa: CAIRGRESSTDTQYF
d_call: -; j_call: TRBJ1-4; v_call: TRBV7-3; clone_size: -; cdr3_nt: TGTGCCAGCAGCGCTGGAGACAGGCATGAAAAACTGTTTTTT; cdr3_aa: CASSAGDRHEKLFF
d_call: -; j_call: TRBJ2-1; v_call: TRBV5-8; clone_size: many; cdr3_nt: TGTGCCAGCAGCTTGAATGCTTTGGGGGGCGCAATCACACAAAGCTCCTACAATGAGCAGTTCTTC; cdr3_aa: CASSLNALGGAITQSSYNEQFF
d_call: -; j_call: TRBJ2-5; v_call: TRBV25-1; clone_size: -; cdr3_nt: TGTGCCAGCAGTGAGGGGAGGGGGAGGGAGACCCAGTACTTC; cdr3_aa: CASSEGRGRETQYF
d_call: TRBD2; j_call: TRBJ2-7; v_call: TRBV4-2; clone_size: many; cdr3_nt: TGTGCCAGCAGCCAAGATAGCACTAGCGGGAGTAACGAGCAGTACTTC; cdr3_aa: CASSQDSTSGSNEQYF
d_call: -; j_call: TRBJ1-6; v_call: TRBV30; clone_size: many; cdr3_nt: TGTGCCTGGAGTGTAACCGGGAATTCACCCCTCCACTTT; cdr3_aa: CAWSVTGNSPLHF
d_call: TRBD2; j_call: TRBJ2-7; v_call: TRBV2; clone_size: -; cdr3_nt: TGTGCCAGCAGTGCCCAGCGGGGGAGTCAGCAGTACTTC; cdr3_aa: CASSAQRGSQQYF
d_call: -; j_call: TRBJ1-6; v_call: TRBV7-3; clone_size: many; cdr3_nt: TGTGCCAGCACCTCCGGGATCCTCCCAGCGGCCCTCCACTTT; cdr3_aa: CASTSGILPAALHF
d_call: TRBD1; j_call: TRBJ1-2; v_call: TRBV5-6; clone_size: -; cdr3_nt: TGTGCCAGCAGCCGGGACAGTGGAGGCTATGGCTACACCTTC; cdr3_aa: CASSRDSGGYGYTF
d_call: -; j_call: TRBJ2-2; v_call: TRBV25-1; clone_size: -; cdr3_nt: TGTGCCAGCAGTAAAACATCGGTCACCGGGGAGCTGTTTTTT; cdr3_aa: CASSKTSVTGELFF
d_call: TRBD1; j_call: TRBJ2-7; v_call: TRBV19; clone_size: -; cdr3_nt: TGTGCCAGTAGTACCCGGGACAGCTACGGGCAGTACTTT; cdr3_aa: CASSTRDSYGQYF
d_call: -; j_call: TRBJ1-2; v_call: TRBV10-3; clone_size: many; cdr3_nt: TGTGCCATCAGTGCTGCCGCGGACTATGGCTACACCTTC; cdr3_aa: CAISAAADYGYTF
d_call: -; j_call: TRBJ2-3; v_call: TRBV9; clone_size: many; cdr3_nt: TGTGCCAGCAGCGTGACAGATAGCACAGATACGCAGTATTTT; cdr3_aa: CASSVTDSTDTQYF
d_call: -; j_call: TRBJ2-1; v_call: TRBV13; clone_size: many; cdr3_nt: TGTGCCAGCAGTCTGCCCCCGGGTCCTTGGATCTTC; cdr3_aa: CASSLPPGPWIF
d_call: TRBD1; j_call: TRBJ2-3; v_call: TRBV10-2; clone_size: many; cdr3_nt: TGCGCCAGCAGGCCAGGGGGATCCGATACGCAGTATTTT; cdr3_aa: CASRPGGSDTQYF
d_call: TRBD1; j_call: TRBJ2-1; v_call: TRBV2; clone_size: -; cdr3_nt: TGTGCCAGCAGTGAAGGACAGGGGGCGAACAATGAGCAGTTCTTC; cdr3_aa: CASSEGQGANNEQFF
d_call: -; j_call: TRBJ2-6; v_call: TRBV2; clone_size: -; cdr3_nt: TGTGCCAGCGGTGAAGGTGGCGGGACCTCTGGGGCCAACGTCCTGACTTTC; cdr3_aa: CASGEGGGTSGANVLTF
d_call: -; j_call: TRBJ2-2; v_call: TRBV9; clone_size: few; cdr3_nt: TGTGCCAGCAGCGTAGAAGGGGGGGAGCTGTTTTTT; cdr3_aa: CASSVEGGELFF
d_call: -; j_call: TRBJ2-7; v_call: TRBV12-3/TRBV12-4; clone_size: many; cdr3_nt: TGTGCCAGCAGAGAGGGACAACGCTACGAGCAGTACTTC; cdr3_aa: CASREGQRYEQYF
d_call: -; j_call: TRBJ1-6; v_call: TRBV5-4; clone_size: -; cdr3_nt: TGTGCCAGCAGCCCTGGGTGGGGTAGTTCACCCCTCCACTTT; cdr3_aa: CASSPGWGSSPLHF
d_call: TRBD2; j_call: TRBJ2-5; v_call: TRBV20-1; clone_size: -; cdr3_nt: TGCAGTGCTTGGGGGGGAGCTGCCGGGACCCAGTACTTC; cdr3_aa: CSAWGGAAGTQYF
d_call: -; j_call: TRBJ1-2; v_call: TRBV15; clone_size: once; cdr3_nt: TGTGCCACCAGCAGAGACGGGGCCCAGGGCAGAGGCTACACCTTC; cdr3_aa: CATSRDGAQGRGYTF
d_call: -; j_call: TRBJ1-6; v_call: TRBV19; clone_size: few; cdr3_nt: TGTGCCAGTAGTATAGGTGGCATGGGTTCACCCCTCCACTTT; cdr3_aa: CASSIGGMGSPLHF
d_call: TRBD2; j_call: TRBJ2-5; v_call: TRBV7-2; clone_size: -; cdr3_nt: TGTGCCAGCAGCGCAAGGACTAGCGGGGTTCAAGAGACCCAGTACTTC; cdr3_aa: CASSARTSGVQETQYF
d_call: TRBD2; j_call: TRBJ2-1; v_call: TRBV7-9; clone_size: -; cdr3_nt: TGTGCCAGCAGCTTAGTGGGCGGGGGGGACAATGAGCAGTTCTTC; cdr3_aa: CASSLVGGGDNEQFF
d_call: -; j_call: TRBJ2-5; v_call: TRBV7-9; clone_size: few; cdr3_nt: TGTGCCAGCAGCTTTCGAGGGGTGCCCGAAGAGACCCAGTACTTC; cdr3_aa: CASSFRGVPEETQYF
d_call: -; j_call: TRBJ1-2; v_call: TRBV24-1; clone_size: many; cdr3_nt: TGTGCCACCAGTGGTCAGGGATCGGGCTACACCTTC; cdr3_aa: CATSGQGSGYTF
d_call: TRBD2; j_call: TRBJ2-1; v_call: TRBV24-1; clone_size: -; cdr3_nt: TGTGCCAGCAGTCCTAGCGGGAGTGGTGAGCAGTTCTTC; cdr3_aa: CASSPSGSGEQFF
d_call: -; j_call: TRBJ2-3; v_call: TRBV3-1; clone_size: few; cdr3_nt: TGTGCCAGCAGCCAAGAATTGAGCCTAGTTAGCGCAGATACGCAGTATTTT; cdr3_aa: CASSQELSLVSADTQYF
d_call: -; j_call: TRBJ1-6; v_call: TRBV4-1; clone_size: -; cdr3_nt: TGCGCCAGCAGCCAACTAGCGGGGCGATCACCCCTCCACTTT; cdr3_aa: CASSQLAGRSPLHF
d_call: TRBD1; j_call: TRBJ2-7; v_call: TRBV7-9; clone_size: -; cdr3_nt: TGTGCCAGCAGCTCTACAGGGGGTCAGGGCGAGCAGTACTTC; cdr3_aa: CASSSTGGQGEQYF
d_call: -; j_call: TRBJ1-4; v_call: TRBV5-1; clone_size: many; cdr3_nt: TGCGCCAGCAGCTTCACTAATGAAAAACTGTTTTTT; cdr3_aa: CASSFTNEKLFF
d_call: -; j_call: TRBJ2-2; v_call: TRBV19; clone_size: -; cdr3_nt: TGTGCCAGTAGTTCACAGTCTACTGGGGCTAACACCGGGGAGCTGTTTTTT; cdr3_aa: CASSSQSTGANTGELFF
d_call: -; j_call: TRBJ2-5; v_call: TRBV2; clone_size: few; cdr3_nt: TGTGCCAGCAGCGGGGGAGAGGAGACCCAGTACTTC; cdr3_aa: CASSGGEETQYF
d_call: -; j_call: TRBJ1-1; v_call: TRBV2; clone_size: few; cdr3_nt: TGTGCCAGCAGTGCATTGGGGGACGCTGAAGCTTTCTTT; cdr3_aa: CASSALGDAEAFF
d_call: -; j_call: TRBJ1-1; v_call: TRBV5-1; clone_size: -; cdr3_nt: TGCGCCAGCAGCCCTGAGGGGACATCTTCGAACGCTGAAGCTTTCTTT; cdr3_aa: CASSPEGTSSNAEAFF
d_call: TRBD1; j_call: TRBJ2-7; v_call: TRBV5-1; clone_size: once; cdr3_nt: TGCGCCAGCAGCTCCGTGGGGACAGGCAGCTCCTACGAGCAGTACTTC; cdr3_aa: CASSSVGTGSSYEQYF
d_call: -; j_call: TRBJ2-2; v_call: TRBV5-1; clone_size: -; cdr3_nt: TGCGCATCAACTGGGACTTCGAACACCGGGGAGCTGTTTTTT; cdr3_aa: CASTGTSNTGELFF
d_call: TRBD1; j_call: TRBJ2-7; v_call: TRBV2; clone_size: few; cdr3_nt: TGTGCCAGCAGTAGGACAGGGAACTACGAGCAGTACTTC; cdr3_aa: CASSRTGNYEQYF
d_call: TRBD1; j_call: TRBJ1-2; v_call: TRBV20-1; clone_size: few; cdr3_nt: TGCAGTGCTAGAGATCTGGACAGGGCCTATGGCTACACCTTC; cdr3_aa: CSARDLDRAYGYTF
d_call: TRBD1; j_call: TRBJ2-1; v_call: TRBV20-1; clone_size: -; cdr3_nt: TGCAGTGCTAGAAAACAGGGGGCGATCCTTGAGCAGTTCTTC; cdr3_aa: CSARKQGAILEQFF
d_call: TRBD1; j_call: TRBJ1-2; v_call: TRBV7-9; clone_size: many; cdr3_nt: TGTGCCAGCAGCGTAACCCGGGACAGTGGCTACACCTTC; cdr3_aa: CASSVTRDSGYTF
d_call: -; j_call: TRBJ2-7; v_call: TRBV12-3/TRBV12-4; clone_size: -; cdr3_nt: TGTGCCAGCAGTAGATGGGGGGCCTACGAGCAGTACTTC; cdr3_aa: CASSRWGAYEQYF